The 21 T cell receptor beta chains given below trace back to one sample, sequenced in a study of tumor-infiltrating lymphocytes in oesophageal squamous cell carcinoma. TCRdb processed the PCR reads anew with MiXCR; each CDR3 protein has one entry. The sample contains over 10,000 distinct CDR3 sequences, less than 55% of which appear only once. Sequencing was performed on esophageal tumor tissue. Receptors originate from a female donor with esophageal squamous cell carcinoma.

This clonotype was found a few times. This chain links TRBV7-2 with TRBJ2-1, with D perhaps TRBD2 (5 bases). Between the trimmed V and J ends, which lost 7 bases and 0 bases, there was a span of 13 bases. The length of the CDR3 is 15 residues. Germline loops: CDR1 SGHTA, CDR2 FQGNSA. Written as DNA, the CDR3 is TGTGCCAGCAATCTAGCCGGAAGCTCCTACAATGAGCAGTTCTTC. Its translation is CASNLAGSSYNEQFF.

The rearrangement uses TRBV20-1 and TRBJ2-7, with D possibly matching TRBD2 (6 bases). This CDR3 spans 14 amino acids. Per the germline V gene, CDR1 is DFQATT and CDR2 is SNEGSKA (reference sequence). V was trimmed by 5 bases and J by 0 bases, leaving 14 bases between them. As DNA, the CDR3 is TGCAGTGCTTCAGGGAGGACGAGCTCCTACGAGCAGTACTTC. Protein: CSASGRTSSYEQYF.

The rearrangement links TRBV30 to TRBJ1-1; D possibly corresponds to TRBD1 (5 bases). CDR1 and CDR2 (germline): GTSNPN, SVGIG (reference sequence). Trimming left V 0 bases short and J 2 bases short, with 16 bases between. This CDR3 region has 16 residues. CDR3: CAWSVYPSTANTEAFF. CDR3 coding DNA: TGTGCCTGGAGTGTATACCCTTCGACAGCTAACACTGAAGCTTTCTTT.

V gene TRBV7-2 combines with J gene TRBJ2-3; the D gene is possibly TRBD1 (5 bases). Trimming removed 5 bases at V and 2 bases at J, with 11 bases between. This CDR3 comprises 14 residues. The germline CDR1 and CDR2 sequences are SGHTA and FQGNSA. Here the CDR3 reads CASSQGDPTDTQYF. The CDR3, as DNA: TGTGCCAGCAGCCAAGGGGATCCCACAGATACGCAGTATTTT.

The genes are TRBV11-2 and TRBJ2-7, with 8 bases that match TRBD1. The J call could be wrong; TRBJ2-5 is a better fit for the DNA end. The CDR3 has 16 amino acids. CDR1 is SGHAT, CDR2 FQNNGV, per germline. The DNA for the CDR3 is TGTGCCAGCAGCCAATCGGGCAGGGGGCTTTTCGAGACCCAGTACTTC. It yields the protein CASSQSGRGLFETQYF.

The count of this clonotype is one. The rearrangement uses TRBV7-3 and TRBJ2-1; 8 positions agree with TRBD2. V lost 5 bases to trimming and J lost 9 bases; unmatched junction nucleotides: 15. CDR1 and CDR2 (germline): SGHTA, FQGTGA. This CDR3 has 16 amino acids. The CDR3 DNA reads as TGTGCCAGCAGCCTGGAGGCGGGGGGCCGGCTCAGTGAGCAGTTCTTC. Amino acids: CASSLEAGGRLSEQFF.

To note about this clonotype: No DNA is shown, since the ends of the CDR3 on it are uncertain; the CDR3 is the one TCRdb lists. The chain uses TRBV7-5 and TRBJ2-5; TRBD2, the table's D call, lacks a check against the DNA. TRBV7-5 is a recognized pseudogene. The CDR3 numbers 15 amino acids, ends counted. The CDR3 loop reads CISVPVRGLNNEQFF.

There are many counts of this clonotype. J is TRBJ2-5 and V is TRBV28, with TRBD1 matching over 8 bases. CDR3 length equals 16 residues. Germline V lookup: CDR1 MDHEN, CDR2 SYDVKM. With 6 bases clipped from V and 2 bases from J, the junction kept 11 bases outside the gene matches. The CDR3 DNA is TGTGCCAGCAGCCACAACCCGACAGGGGATCAAGAGACCCAGTACTTC. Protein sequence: CASSHNPTGDQETQYF.

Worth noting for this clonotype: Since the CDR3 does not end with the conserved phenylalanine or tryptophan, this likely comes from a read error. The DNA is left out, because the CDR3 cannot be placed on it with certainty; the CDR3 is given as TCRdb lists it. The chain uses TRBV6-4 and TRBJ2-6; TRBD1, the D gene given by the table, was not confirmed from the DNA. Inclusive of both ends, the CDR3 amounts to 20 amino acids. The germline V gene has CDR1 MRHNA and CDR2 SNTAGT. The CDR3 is CASSDSNLEGTGLPGLHLRL.

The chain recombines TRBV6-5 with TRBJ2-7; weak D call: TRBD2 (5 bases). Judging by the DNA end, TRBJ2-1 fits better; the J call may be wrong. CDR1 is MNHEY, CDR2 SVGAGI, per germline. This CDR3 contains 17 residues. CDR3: CASSYSIPGNEGNEQFF. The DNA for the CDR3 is TGTGCCAGCAGTTACTCGATCCCCGGGAACGAGGGCAATGAGCAGTTCTTC.

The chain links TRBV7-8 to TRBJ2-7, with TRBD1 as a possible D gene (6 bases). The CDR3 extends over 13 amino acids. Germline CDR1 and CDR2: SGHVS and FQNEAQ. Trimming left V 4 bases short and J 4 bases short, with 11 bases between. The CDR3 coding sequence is TGTGCCAGCAGCTCCCGGGACAAATACGAGCAGTACTTC. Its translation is CASSSRDKYEQYF. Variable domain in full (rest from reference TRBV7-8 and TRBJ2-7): GAGVSQSPRYKVAKRGQDVALRCDPISGHVSLFWYQQALGQGPEFLTYFQNEAQLDKSGLPSDRFFAERPEGSVSTLKIQRTQQEDSAVYLCASSSRDKYEQYFGPGTRLTVT.

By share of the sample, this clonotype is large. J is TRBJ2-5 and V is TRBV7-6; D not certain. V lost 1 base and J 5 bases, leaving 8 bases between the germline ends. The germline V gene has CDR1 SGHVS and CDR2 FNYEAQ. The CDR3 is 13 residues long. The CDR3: CASSLVSWETQYF. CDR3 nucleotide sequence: TGTGCCAGCAGCTTAGTAAGCTGGGAGACCCAGTACTTC.

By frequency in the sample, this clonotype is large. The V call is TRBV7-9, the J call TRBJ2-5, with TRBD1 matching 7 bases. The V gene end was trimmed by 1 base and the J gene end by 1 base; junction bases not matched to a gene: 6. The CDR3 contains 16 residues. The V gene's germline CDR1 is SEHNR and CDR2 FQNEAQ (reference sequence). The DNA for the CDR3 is TGTGCCAGCAGCTTAGTGGGACAGAATCTCCAAGAGACCCAGTACTTC. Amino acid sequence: CASSLVGQNLQETQYF.

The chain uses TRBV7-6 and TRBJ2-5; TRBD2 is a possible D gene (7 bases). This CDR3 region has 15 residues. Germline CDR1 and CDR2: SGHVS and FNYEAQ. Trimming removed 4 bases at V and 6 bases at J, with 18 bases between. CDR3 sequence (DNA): TGTGCCAGCAGCTCACCGAGGGGGGGGGGGAAGACCCAGTACTTC. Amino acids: CASSSPRGGGKTQYF.

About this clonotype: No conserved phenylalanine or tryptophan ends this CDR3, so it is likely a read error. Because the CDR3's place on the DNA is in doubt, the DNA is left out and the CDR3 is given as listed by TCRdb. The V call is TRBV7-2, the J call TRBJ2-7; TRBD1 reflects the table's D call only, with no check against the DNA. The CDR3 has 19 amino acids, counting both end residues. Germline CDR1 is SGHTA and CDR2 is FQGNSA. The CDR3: CASSLGGTHLPSYEQYFGS.

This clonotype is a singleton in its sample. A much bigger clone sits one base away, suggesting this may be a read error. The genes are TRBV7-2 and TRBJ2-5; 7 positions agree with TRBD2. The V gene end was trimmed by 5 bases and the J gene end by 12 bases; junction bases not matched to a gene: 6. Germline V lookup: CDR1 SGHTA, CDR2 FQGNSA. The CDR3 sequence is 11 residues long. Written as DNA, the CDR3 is TGTGCCAGCAGCCCGGGGACTACCAAGTACTTC. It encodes CASSPGTTKYF.

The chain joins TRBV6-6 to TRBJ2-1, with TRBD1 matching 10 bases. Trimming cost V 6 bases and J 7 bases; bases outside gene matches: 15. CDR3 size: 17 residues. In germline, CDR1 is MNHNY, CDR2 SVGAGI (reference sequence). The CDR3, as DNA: TGTGCCAGCAGCACCCCAACCGGGACAGGGGTCCAGAATGAGCAGTTCTTC. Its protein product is CASSTPTGTGVQNEQFF.

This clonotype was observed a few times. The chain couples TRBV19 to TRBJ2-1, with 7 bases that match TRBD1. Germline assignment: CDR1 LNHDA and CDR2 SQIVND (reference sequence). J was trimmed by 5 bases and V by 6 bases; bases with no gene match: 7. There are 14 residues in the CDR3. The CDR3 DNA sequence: TGTGCCAGTAGCAGAAAGGGGGCAGACAATGAGCAGTTCTTC. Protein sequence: CASSRKGADNEQFF.

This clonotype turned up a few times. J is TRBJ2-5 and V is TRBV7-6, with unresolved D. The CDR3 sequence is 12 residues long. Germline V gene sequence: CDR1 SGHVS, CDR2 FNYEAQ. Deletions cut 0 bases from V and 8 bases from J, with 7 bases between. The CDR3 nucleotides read TGTGCCAGCAGCTTAGCGCATGTCACCCAGTACTTC. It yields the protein CASSLAHVTQYF.

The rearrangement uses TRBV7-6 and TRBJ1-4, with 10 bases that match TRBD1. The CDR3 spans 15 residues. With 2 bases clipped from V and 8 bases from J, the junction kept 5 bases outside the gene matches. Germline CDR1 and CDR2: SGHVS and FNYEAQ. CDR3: CASSLHGQGEEKLFF. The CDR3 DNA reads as TGTGCCAGCAGCTTACATGGACAGGGGGAAGAAAAACTGTTTTTT.

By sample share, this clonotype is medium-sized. CDR3 sequence: CASSPWGKGYTF. CDR3 nucleotides: TGTGCCAGCAGCCCCTGGGGGAAGGGCTACACCTTC. The chain couples TRBV7-8 to TRBJ1-2; weak D call: TRBD1 (5 bases). Germline V gives CDR1 SGHVS, CDR2 FQNEAQ. The CDR3 loop spans 12 amino acids. Deletions cut 5 bases from V and 8 bases from J, with 12 bases between.